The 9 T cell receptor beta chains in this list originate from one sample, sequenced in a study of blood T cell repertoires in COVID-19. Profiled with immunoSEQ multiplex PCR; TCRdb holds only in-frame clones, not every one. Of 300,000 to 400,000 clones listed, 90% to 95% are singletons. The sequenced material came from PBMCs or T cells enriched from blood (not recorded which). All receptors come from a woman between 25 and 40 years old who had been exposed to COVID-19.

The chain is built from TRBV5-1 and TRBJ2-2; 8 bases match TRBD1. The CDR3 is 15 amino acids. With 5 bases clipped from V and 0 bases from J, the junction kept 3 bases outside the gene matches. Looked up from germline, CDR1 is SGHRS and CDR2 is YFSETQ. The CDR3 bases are TGCGCCAGCAGGAAGACAGGGGCGAACACCGGGGAGCTGTTTTTT. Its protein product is CASRKTGANTGELFF.

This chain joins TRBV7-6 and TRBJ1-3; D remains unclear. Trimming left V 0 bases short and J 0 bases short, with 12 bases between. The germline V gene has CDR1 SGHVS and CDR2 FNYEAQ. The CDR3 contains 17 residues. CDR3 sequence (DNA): TGTGCCAGCAGCTTAGCGCGCGTCGGCGGCTCTGGAAACACCATATATTTT. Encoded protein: CASSLARVGGSGNTIYF.

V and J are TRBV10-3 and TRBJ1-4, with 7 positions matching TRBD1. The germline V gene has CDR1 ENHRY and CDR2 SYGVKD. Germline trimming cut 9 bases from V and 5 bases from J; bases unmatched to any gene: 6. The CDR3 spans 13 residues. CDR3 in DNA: TGTGCCATTAGGGACAGACTGAATGAAAAACTGTTTTTT. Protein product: CAIRDRLNEKLFF.

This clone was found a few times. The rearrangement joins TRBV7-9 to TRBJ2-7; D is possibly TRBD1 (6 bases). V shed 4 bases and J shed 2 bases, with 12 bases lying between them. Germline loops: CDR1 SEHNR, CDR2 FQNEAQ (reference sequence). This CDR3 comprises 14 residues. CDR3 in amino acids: CASSSTGSAYEQYF. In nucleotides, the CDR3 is TGTGCCAGCAGCTCCACAGGGTCGGCCTACGAGCAGTACTTC.

Here the CDR3 reads CASSQSASGGNEQFF. The CDR3 bases are TGCGCCAGCAGCCAGAGTGCTAGCGGGGGGAATGAGCAGTTCTTC. The chain combines TRBV4-1 with TRBJ2-1; 11 bases agree with TRBD2. Losses at the gene ends were 3 bases for V and 7 bases for J; bases not matched to a gene: 5. This CDR3 has 15 amino acids. Germline CDR1 is MGHRA and CDR2 is YSYEKL.

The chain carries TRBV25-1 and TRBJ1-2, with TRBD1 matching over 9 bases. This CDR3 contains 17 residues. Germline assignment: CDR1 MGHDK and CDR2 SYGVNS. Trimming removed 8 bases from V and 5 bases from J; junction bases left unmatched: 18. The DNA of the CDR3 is TGTGCCAGCTCTGGGACCACAGGACAGGGGAAAATTTATGGCTACACCTTC. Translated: CASSGTTGQGKIYGYTF.

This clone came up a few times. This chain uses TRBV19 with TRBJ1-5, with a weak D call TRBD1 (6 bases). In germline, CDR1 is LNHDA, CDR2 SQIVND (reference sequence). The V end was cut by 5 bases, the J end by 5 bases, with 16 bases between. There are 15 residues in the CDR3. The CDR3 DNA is TGTGCCAGTAGTGGGTCAAGGACAGTACATCAGCCCCAGCATTTT. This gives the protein CASSGSRTVHQPQHF.

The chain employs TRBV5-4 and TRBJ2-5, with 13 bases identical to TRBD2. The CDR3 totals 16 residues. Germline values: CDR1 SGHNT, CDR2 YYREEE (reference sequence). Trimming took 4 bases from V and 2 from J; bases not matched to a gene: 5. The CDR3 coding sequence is TGTGCCAGCAGCCGCGGGACTAGCGGGGCACAAGAGACCCAGTACTTC. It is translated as CASSRGTSGAQETQYF.

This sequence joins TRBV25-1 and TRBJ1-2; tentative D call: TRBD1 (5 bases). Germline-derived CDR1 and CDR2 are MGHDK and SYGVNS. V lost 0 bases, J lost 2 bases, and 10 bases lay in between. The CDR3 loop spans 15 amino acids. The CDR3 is CASSEYEGRNYGYTF. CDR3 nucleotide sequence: TGTGCCAGCAGTGAATACGAGGGGAGGAACTATGGCTACACCTTC.